The 23 T cell receptor beta chains given below trace back to one sample, sequenced in a study of T cell repertoires in cytomegalovirus infection. TCRdb recomputed calls from the reads with MiXCR, one row per CDR3 protein. The profile shows more than 400,000 distinct CDR3 sequences, 26% of them singletons. Sequencing used PBMCs. Receptor source: a human donor in good health (CMV status not recorded). Some clones in this sample may be carry-over from other donors' samples.

This clonotype was observed at least ten times. This chain connects TRBV7-2 to TRBJ2-7; possible D gene TRBD2, 5 bases. The CDR3 has 15 amino acids. The ends were cut back, 2 bases at V and 1 base at J, with 12 bases in the middle. Germline V gene lookup returns CDR1 SGHTA and CDR2 FQGNSA. Here the CDR3 reads CASSLSGGLSYEQYF. In nucleotides, the CDR3 is TGTGCCAGCAGCTTAAGTGGCGGGCTGTCCTACGAGCAGTACTTC. The full variable domain, its missing parts supplied by reference TRBV7-2 and TRBJ2-7, is GAGVSQSPSNKVTEKGKDVELRCDPISGHTALYWYRQSLGQGLEFLIYFQGNSAPDKSGLPSDRFSAERTGGSVSTLTIQRTQQEDSAVYLCASSLSGGLSYEQYFGPGTRLTVT.

V is TRBV4-3 and J is TRBJ1-4; D gene ambiguous. Trimming left V 0 bases short and J 8 bases short, with 7 bases between. From germline, CDR1 is LGHNA and CDR2 YSLEER. The CDR3 sequence is 13 residues long. CDR3 coding DNA: TGCGCCAGCAGCCAAGAAGAAAGGGAAAAACTGTTTTTT. The encoded protein is CASSQEEREKLFF.

This clonotype came up a few times. V gene TRBV6-2 or TRBV6-3 combines with J gene TRBJ1-2, with D unresolved. The CDR3 loop spans 11 amino acids. Germline V gene lookup returns CDR1 MNHEY and CDR2 SVGEGT. Trimming removed 2 bases from V and 8 bases from J, with 6 bases in between. CDR3: CASSYVWGYTF. Written as DNA, the CDR3 is TGTGCCAGCAGTTACGTCTGGGGCTACACCTTC.

This clonotype has more than one count but fewer than ten. This sequence joins TRBV6-5 and TRBJ2-1; tentative D call: TRBD2 (6 bases). The CDR3 extends over 17 amino acids. V was cut by 5 bases and J by 7 bases, with 24 bases left in between. The V gene's germline CDR1 is MNHEY and CDR2 SVGAGI. The DNA for the CDR3 is TGTGCCAGCAGTCCCATGGAGCTAGCGAGTGGGATGAATGAGCAGTTCTTC. Translated: CASSPMELASGMNEQFF.

The sample holds a few counts of this clonotype. This sequence joins TRBV7-9 and TRBJ2-1; D not resolved. The CDR3 contains 15 residues. Germline values: CDR1 SEHNR, CDR2 FQNEAQ (reference sequence). The ends were cut back, 4 bases at V and 4 bases at J, with 14 bases in the middle. CDR3 loop: CASSSPSDEYNEQFF. The DNA for the CDR3 is TGTGCCAGCAGCTCACCCTCAGACGAATACAATGAGCAGTTCTTC.

The CDR3 nucleotides read TGTGCCAGCAGTTGGACAGGGAACGCTCAGCCCCAGCATTTT. Residues: CASSWTGNAQPQHF. V and J are TRBV12-3 or TRBV12-4 and TRBJ1-5; 8 bases agree with TRBD1. The CDR3 consists of 14 residues. Unmatched junction bases numbered 5, after V lost 4 bases and J lost 6 bases.

V usage is TRBV20-1 and J usage is TRBJ2-1, with D possibly being TRBD2 (6 bases). Trimming stripped 3 bases from V and 0 bases from J, with 12 bases between. Germline CDR1 DFQATT, CDR2 SNEGSKA (reference sequence). The CDR3 length is 15 residues. CDR3 sequence reads: CSASGADYSYNEQFF. CDR3 DNA: TGCAGTGCTAGCGGTGCGGACTACTCCTACAATGAGCAGTTCTTC.

The chain employs TRBV19 and TRBJ2-2, with D maybe TRBD1 (5 bases). The CDR3 totals 16 residues. The V and J ends lost 3 bases and 0 bases respectively, with 11 bases between them. CDR1 and CDR2 (germline): LNHDA, SQIVND (reference sequence). DNA of the CDR3: TGTGCCAGTAGTATTAGTAACAGGCCGAACACCGGGGAGCTGTTTTTT. This translates into CASSISNRPNTGELFF.

In its sample, this clonotype was seen a few times. This chain links TRBV27 with TRBJ2-7; tentative D call: TRBD2 (5 bases). Germline assignment: CDR1 MNHEY and CDR2 SMNVEV (reference sequence). Trimming took 4 bases from V and 2 from J, leaving 12 bases between them. The CDR3 runs to 14 residues. CDR3 sequence reads: CASSSRDNAYEQYF. As DNA, the CDR3 is TGTGCCAGCAGTTCCCGGGATAATGCCTACGAGCAGTACTTC.

This chain links TRBV19 with TRBJ2-5; 7 positions match TRBD1. The CDR3 runs to 14 residues. Germline V lookup: CDR1 LNHDA, CDR2 SQIVND (reference sequence). V gave up 4 bases and J gave up 5 bases; unmatched junction bases: 7. CDR3 in DNA: TGTGCCAGTAGTAAGGGGGCTAGTGTCGAGACCCAGTACTTC. It codes for CASSKGASVETQYF.

This clonotype has just a few counts. This chain joins TRBV24-1 and TRBJ2-1; 7 bases are a match to TRBD2. CDR1 is KGHDR, CDR2 SFDVKD, per germline. The CDR3 is made up of 17 amino acids. V gave up 0 bases and J gave up 9 bases; unmatched junction bases: 13. DNA for the CDR3: TGTGCCACCAGTGATTTGCGGACGGGAGTAAGGGAGGGTGAGCAGTTCTTC. Translating gives CATSDLRTGVREGEQFF.

This clonotype came up a few times. This chain links TRBV7-2 with TRBJ2-3; D not resolved. From germline, CDR1 is SGHTA and CDR2 FQGNSA. V lost 5 bases, J lost 3 bases, and 15 bases lay in between. The CDR3 runs to 15 residues. The CDR3: CASSPGPKDTDTQYF. The CDR3 nucleotides read TGTGCCAGCAGCCCCGGGCCCAAAGATACAGATACGCAGTATTTT.

This clonotype was observed a handful of times. CDR3 region: CASSSGGTEGLNTEAFF. DNA of the CDR3: TGTGCCAGCAGCTCGGGTGGGACCGAAGGGCTGAACACTGAAGCTTTCTTT. J is TRBJ1-1 and V is TRBV11-2, with D maybe TRBD1 (5 bases). Germline V gene sequence: CDR1 SGHAT, CDR2 FQNNGV. The CDR3 covers 17 residues. V was shortened by 4 bases and J by 0 bases, with 18 bases between the two germline ends. Complete variable domain (other parts from reference TRBV11-2 and TRBJ1-1): EAGVAQSPRYKIIEKRQSVAFWCNPISGHATLYWYQQILGQGPKLLIQFQNNGVVDDSQLPKDRFSAERLKGVDSTLKIQPAKLEDSAVYLCASSSGGTEGLNTEAFFGQGTRLTVV.

The chain recombines TRBV27 with TRBJ2-2; 7 nucleotides align to TRBD2. CDR1 MNHEY and CDR2 SMNVEV come from the germline V gene (reference sequence). The CDR3 is made up of 16 amino acids. V trimming: 3 bases; J trimming: 0 bases; junction bases outside the gene matches: 4. CDR3 in amino acids: CASSLGRETNTGELFF. In DNA form, the CDR3 reads TGTGCCAGCAGTTTGGGGCGGGAGACGAACACCGGGGAGCTGTTTTTT.

This clonotype was counted once. This rearrangement joins TRBV12-3 or TRBV12-4 to TRBJ1-1, with D possibly matching TRBD1 (5 bases). Between the trimmed V and J ends, which lost 3 bases and 7 bases, there was a span of 9 bases. The CDR3 runs to 12 residues. The CDR3 region has the DNA TGTGCCAGCAGTTTCTCAGGGTTTGAAGCTTTCTTT. Protein product: CASSFSGFEAFF.

This clonotype was recorded a few times. J is TRBJ1-2 and V is TRBV5-5; a weak D match, TRBD1 (6 bases). V was shortened by 2 bases and J by 1 base, with 12 bases between the two germline ends. The CDR3 loop spans 15 amino acids. CDR1 is SGHKS, CDR2 YYEKEE, per germline (reference sequence). CDR3 nucleotide sequence: TGTGCCAGCAGCTTCGACAGGCATCTTAACTATGGCTACACCTTC. Translating it yields CASSFDRHLNYGYTF.

This clonotype was counted between two and nine times. The rearrangement joins TRBV4-1 to TRBJ1-1; D unclear. V was shortened by 0 bases and J by 1 base, with 9 bases between the two germline ends. In germline, CDR1 is MGHRA, CDR2 YSYEKL. The CDR3 consists of 15 residues. CDR3 sequence (DNA): TGCGCCAGCAGCCAAGATTCGGCAGGGAACACTGAAGCTTTCTTT. Amino acid sequence: CASSQDSAGNTEAFF.

There are a few counts of this clonotype. This chain joins TRBV12-3 or TRBV12-4 and TRBJ2-1; D may be TRBD1 (5 bases). The CDR3 loop spans 13 amino acids. Trimming removed 6 bases at V and 8 bases at J, with 14 bases between. CDR3 bases: TGTGCCAGCAGGGACCGCGCAGGGTATGAGCAGTTCTTC. Translated: CASRDRAGYEQFF.

The chain links TRBV7-9 to TRBJ2-6; the match to TRBD1 covers 9 bases. The CDR3 has 18 amino acids. V lost 7 bases to trimming and J lost 3 bases; unmatched junction nucleotides: 13. Germline CDR1 SEHNR, CDR2 FQNEAQ (reference sequence). CDR3 in DNA: TGTGCCAGCAACCTGCTGGGACAGGGAGGAGTTGGGGCCAACGTCCTGACTTTC. It codes for CASNLLGQGGVGANVLTF.

This clonotype was seen repeatedly, ten times or more. This sequence joins TRBV7-8 and TRBJ1-2; D not resolved. CDR3 length equals 16 residues. Germline V gene data show CDR1 as SGHVS and CDR2 as FQNEAQ. The germline V and J ends were trimmed by 10 bases and 1 base, with 22 bases remaining between them. Here the CDR3 DNA reads TGTGCCACAGCGGCCGGGGTGTGGGAGAGTAACTATGGCTACACCTTC. As protein: CATAAGVWESNYGYTF.

This clonotype was counted between two and nine times. The chain recombines TRBV7-2 with TRBJ1-1, with TRBD1 as a possible D gene (6 bases). CDR1 and CDR2 from the germline V gene are SGHTA and FQGNSA. V was shortened by 5 bases and J by 0 bases, with 13 bases between the two germline ends. The CDR3 spans 15 residues. The chain's CDR3 is CASSVQGTMNTEAFF. The CDR3 bases are TGTGCCAGCAGCGTACAGGGAACGATGAACACTGAAGCTTTCTTT.

The chain couples TRBV6-1 to TRBJ2-4, with 7 bases aligning to TRBD1. V lost 6 bases and J lost 6; bases outside the gene matches: 5. This CDR3 region has 13 residues. The germline V gene has CDR1 MNHNS and CDR2 SASEGT. The CDR3 nucleotides are TGTGCCAGCAGACAGGGACAGTTAAACATTCAGTACTTC. This sequence encodes CASRQGQLNIQYF.

In this sample, this clonotype turned up a few times. The chain has TRBV2 and TRBJ2-5; 11 nucleotides agree with TRBD2. V lost 8 bases, J lost 3 bases, and 2 bases stayed unmatched. There are 13 residues in the CDR3. Germline CDR1 and CDR2: SNHLY and FYNNEI. The CDR3 spells CASSGLAEETQYF. In DNA form, the CDR3 reads TGTGCCAGCTCGGGACTAGCGGAAGAGACCCAGTACTTC.